The 32 T cell receptor beta chains given below trace back to one sample, sequenced in a study of CD8 T cells in Susac syndrome. With random hexamers, roughly 0.5 to 1 ug RNA was reverse transcribed. TCRdb re-called the immunoSEQ multiplex PCR reads through MiXCR, storing one row per CDR3 protein. This sample has some 200,000 distinct CDR3 sequences, with approximately 95% found just once. Sequencing was performed on CD8+ T cells from PBMCs. The receptors originated from a human donor with Susac syndrome.

The chain has TRBV11-2 and TRBJ1-1, with D perhaps matching TRBD1 (6 bases). Germline V gene lookup returns CDR1 SGHAT and CDR2 FQNNGV. This CDR3 contains 16 residues. Trimming took 2 bases from V and 0 from J, leaving 13 bases between them. The CDR3 reads CASSLWAGELNTEAFF. CDR3 nucleotide sequence: TGTGCCAGCAGCTTATGGGCAGGGGAGTTGAACACTGAAGCTTTCTTT.

V and J are TRBV9 and TRBJ2-1; unclear D gene. The V end was cut by 3 bases, the J end by 2 bases, with 12 bases between. There are 15 residues in the CDR3. Germline loops: CDR1 SGDLS, CDR2 YYNGEE. CDR3 DNA: TGTGCCAGCAGCGGGACCGGGCCCACCTACAATGAGCAGTTCTTC. It translates to CASSGTGPTYNEQFF. Complete variable domain (other parts from reference TRBV9 and TRBJ2-1): DSGVTQTPKHLITATGQRVTLRCSPRSGDLSVYWYQQSLDQGLQFLIQYYNGEERAKGNILERFSAQQFPDLHSELNLSSLELGDSALYFCASSGTGPTYNEQFFGPGTRLTVL.

This rearrangement joins TRBV20-1 to TRBJ1-3; no clear D gene. The CDR3 has 14 residues. Between the trimmed V and J ends, which lost 3 bases and 0 bases, there was a span of 9 bases. Looked up from germline, CDR1 is DFQATT and CDR2 is SNEGSKA (reference sequence). The CDR3 spells CSASRRSSGNTIYF. DNA for the CDR3: TGCAGTGCTAGCCGGCGGAGCTCTGGAAACACCATATATTTT.

The CDR3 DNA is TGCGCCAGCAGCCAAGAGGACAGGGTGGTCGAAAAACTGTTTTTT. Amino acid sequence: CASSQEDRVVEKLFF. J is TRBJ1-4 and V is TRBV4-1; 8 bases are a match to TRBD1. CDR1 MGHRA and CDR2 YSYEKL come from the germline V gene. Trimming cost V 0 bases and J 8 bases; bases outside gene matches: 5. The CDR3 is made up of 15 amino acids.

The J gene is TRBJ2-5, the V gene TRBV19; D gene ambiguous. Trimming took 5 bases from V and 3 from J, leaving 10 bases between them. Germline V gives CDR1 LNHDA, CDR2 SQIVND (reference sequence). The CDR3 runs 13 residues. The CDR3 is CASSPSEEETQYF. The CDR3 DNA reads TGTGCCAGTAGTCCGAGTGAAGAAGAGACCCAGTACTTC.

This chain joins TRBV20-1 and TRBJ1-1; D is unclear. CDR3 length: 14 amino acids. The V end lost 0 bases, the J end lost 4 bases, and 12 bases lay between the germline ends. CDR1 and CDR2 from the germline V gene are DFQATT and SNEGSKA (reference sequence). CDR3 sequence (DNA): TGCAGTGCTAGAGATACACAGTTGCTCACTGAAGCTTTCTTT. Protein: CSARDTQLLTEAFF.

This CDR3 reads CASSPRQGNEAFF. CDR3 DNA sequence: TGTGCCAGCAGCCCCAGACAGGGTAATGAAGCTTTCTTT. This chain connects TRBV13 to TRBJ1-1; 7 nucleotides align to TRBD1. J was trimmed by 7 bases and V by 5 bases; bases with no gene match: 7. The CDR3 extends over 13 amino acids. Germline V gene sequence: CDR1 PRHDT, CDR2 FYEKMQ (reference sequence).

The chain joins TRBV19 to TRBJ1-5, with D unresolved. The CDR3 has 14 residues. Deletions cut 6 bases from V and 5 bases from J, with 14 bases between. The germline V gene encodes CDR1 LNHDA and CDR2 SQIVND (reference sequence). CDR3 DNA sequence: TGTGCCAGTAGCCGTAACAGCCCAGATCAGCCCCAGCATTTT. It specifies CASSRNSPDQPQHF.

The gene calls are TRBV9 and TRBJ2-5; D might be TRBD1 or TRBD2, each matching 5 bases. Per germline, CDR1 SGDLS and CDR2 YYNGEE. V dropped 4 bases and J dropped 2 bases, with 12 bases sitting between them. The CDR3 runs 14 residues. In nucleotides, the CDR3 is TGTGCCAGCAGCCTTCGGGACCCTCAAGAGACCCAGTACTTC. Protein: CASSLRDPQETQYF. Full variable domain (outside the CDR3, taken from reference TRBV9 and TRBJ2-5): DSGVTQTPKHLITATGQRVTLRCSPRSGDLSVYWYQQSLDQGLQFLIQYYNGEERAKGNILERFSAQQFPDLHSELNLSSLELGDSALYFCASSLRDPQETQYFGPGTRLLVL.

J is TRBJ1-2 and V is TRBV29-1; 10 bases line up with TRBD1. Germline lookup yields CDR1 SQVTM and CDR2 ANQGSEA. Trimming took 7 bases from V and 8 from J; bases not matched to a gene: 7. CDR3 length equals 12 residues. The CDR3 here is CSARGTGDGYTF. CDR3 in DNA: TGCAGCGCCCGGGGGACAGGGGACGGCTACACCTTC.

Comment on this clonotype: A junction end diverges from the germline sequence, so it may reflect a read error. The J gene is TRBJ1-1, the V gene TRBV18; D is undetermined. The CDR3 has 12 amino acids. The V gene's germline CDR1 is KGHSH and CDR2 LQKENI. In nucleotides, the CDR3 is TGTGCCAGCTCACGGAGCTACACTGAAGCTTCCTTT. Its protein is CASSRSYTEASF.

The V call is TRBV30, the J call TRBJ1-2; D uncertain. Trimming pared 3 bases from V and 6 bases from J, leaving 20 bases between. CDR1 is GTSNPN, CDR2 SVGIG, per germline (reference sequence). The CDR3 consists of 15 residues. The CDR3 region is CAWSHGKYIGDGYTF. The CDR3, as DNA: TGTGCCTGGAGCCACGGAAAATATATAGGAGATGGCTACACCTTC.

The chain carries TRBV12-3 or TRBV12-4 and TRBJ1-6; D gene unclear. This CDR3 is built from 13 residues. V gave up 4 bases and J gave up 9 bases, with 10 bases separating them. Here the CDR3 reads CASSSEGFSPLHF. The DNA of the CDR3 is TGTGCCAGCAGTTCCGAGGGATTTTCACCCCTCCACTTT.

The chain uses TRBV20-1 and TRBJ2-2; D unclear. Per germline, CDR1 DFQATT and CDR2 SNEGSKA (reference sequence). This CDR3 has 12 residues. CDR3 sequence reads: CSLTTNTGELFF. CDR3 nucleotides: TGCAGCCTTACTACCAACACCGGGGAGCTGTTTTTT.

This CDR3 reads CASSLGAGNNEQFF. CDR3 nucleotide sequence: TGTGCCAGCAGCTTAGGGGCAGGGAACAATGAGCAGTTCTTC. V is TRBV7-8 and J is TRBJ2-1; TRBD1 is a possible D gene (5 bases). Trimming cost V 1 base and J 5 bases, with 9 bases left between them. The CDR3 contains 14 residues. Looked up from germline, CDR1 is SGHVS and CDR2 is FQNEAQ. The variable domain in full, with the rest retrieved from reference TRBV7-8 and TRBJ2-1, is GAGVSQSPRYKVAKRGQDVALRCDPISGHVSLFWYQQALGQGPEFLTYFQNEAQLDKSGLPSDRFFAERPEGSVSTLKIQRTQQEDSAVYLCASSLGAGNNEQFFGPGTRLTVL.

This chain connects TRBV3-1 to TRBJ2-3, with a tentative D call TRBD2 (6 bases). V gave up 4 bases and J gave up 4 bases, with 15 bases separating them. Germline V gives CDR1 LGHDT, CDR2 YNNKEL (reference sequence). This CDR3 has 15 amino acids. CDR3 DNA: TGTGCCAGCAGCCGACGGGACTCAGCAGCAGATACGCAGTATTTT. It specifies CASSRRDSAADTQYF.

The J gene is TRBJ2-5, the V gene TRBV27; 7 bases are shared with TRBD2. Germline loops: CDR1 MNHEY, CDR2 SMNVEV (reference sequence). V was pared by 4 bases and J by 3 bases, with 8 bases of the junction left unmatched. This CDR3 has 15 amino acids. The DNA of the CDR3 is TGTGCCAGCAGTTCCCTCCTGGCGGGAGAAGAGACCCAGTACTTC. It encodes CASSSLLAGEETQYF.

The V call is TRBV12-3 or TRBV12-4, the J call TRBJ2-5; TRBD2 aligns across 13 bases. V shed 5 bases, J shed 4 bases, and the junction held 7 bases outside the gene matches. This CDR3 spans 16 amino acids. The CDR3 loop reads CASSARLAGGPETQYF. Here the CDR3 DNA reads TGTGCCAGCAGTGCAAGACTAGCGGGGGGACCAGAGACCCAGTACTTC.

The CDR3 is CSARGSYNEKLFF. Here the CDR3 DNA reads TGCAGTGCTAGAGGGTCATATAATGAAAAACTGTTTTTT. This sequence joins TRBV20-1 and TRBJ1-4; D not certain. The CDR3 has 13 residues. The germline V gene has CDR1 DFQATT and CDR2 SNEGSKA (reference sequence). The germline V and J ends were trimmed by 1 base and 4 bases, with 7 bases remaining between them.

The CDR3 nucleotides read TGTGCCAGCAGCGAACAGGGCCTAAAGGAACCCCTCCACTTT. Amino acids: CASSEQGLKEPLHF. The chain couples TRBV9 to TRBJ1-6, with a possible D match to TRBD1 (6 bases). Per the germline V gene, CDR1 is SGDLS and CDR2 is YYNGEE. V shed 3 bases and J shed 12 bases, with 16 bases lying between them. The CDR3 is made up of 14 amino acids. The whole variable domain, filled in from reference TRBV9 and TRBJ1-6, reads DSGVTQTPKHLITATGQRVTLRCSPRSGDLSVYWYQQSLDQGLQFLIQYYNGEERAKGNILERFSAQQFPDLHSELNLSSLELGDSALYFCASSEQGLKEPLHFGNGTRLTVT.

This chain links TRBV27 with TRBJ2-3; 10 bases match TRBD2. Germline-derived CDR1 and CDR2 are MNHEY and SMNVEV (reference sequence). The length of the CDR3 is 17 residues. After removal of 1 base from V and 6 bases from J, the junction contained 10 bases not matched to a gene. The CDR3 protein is CASSLWGAGGLGDTQYF. The CDR3 DNA sequence: TGTGCCAGCAGTTTATGGGGAGCGGGGGGGCTGGGGGATACGCAGTATTTT.

The chain has TRBV24-1 and TRBJ2-1; 7 bases agree with TRBD1. Germline V gene lookup returns CDR1 KGHDR and CDR2 SFDVKD. CDR3 size: 13 residues. Unmatched junction bases numbered 3, after V lost 5 bases and J lost 6 bases. CDR3 amino acids: CATSAGGINEQFF. CDR3 coding DNA: TGTGCCACCAGTGCAGGGGGAATCAATGAGCAGTTCTTC.

The J gene is TRBJ2-3, the V gene TRBV3-1; 10 bases are shared with TRBD2. Unmatched junction bases numbered 6, after V lost 4 bases and J lost 2 bases. The V gene's germline CDR1 is LGHDT and CDR2 YNNKEL (reference sequence). The CDR3 runs to 16 residues. The CDR3 coding sequence is TGTGCCAGCAGCCCGCACAGCGGGGGGGCCACAGATACGCAGTATTTT. It yields the protein CASSPHSGGATDTQYF.

The chain employs TRBV28 and TRBJ2-3; the match to TRBD1 covers 10 bases. The V gene end was trimmed by 9 bases and the J gene end by 5 bases; junction bases not matched to a gene: 8. Germline CDR1 reads MDHEN; CDR2 reads SYDVKM. This CDR3 is built from 14 residues. CDR3 nucleotides: TGTGCCAGTGTAGACAGGGGGCGGGTAGATACGCAGTATTTT. Translated: CASVDRGRVDTQYF.

The V gene is TRBV27, the J gene TRBJ2-1, with TRBD2 matching over 13 bases. Germline CDR1 and CDR2: MNHEY and SMNVEV (reference sequence). This CDR3 contains 14 residues. Unmatched junction bases numbered 5, after V lost 8 bases and J lost 7 bases. The CDR3 bases are TGTGCCAGCTGGACTAGCGGGAGTACGAATGAGCAGTTCTTC. It is translated as CASWTSGSTNEQFF.

The chain links TRBV18 to TRBJ2-4; D is unclear. The CDR3 sequence is 14 residues long. Germline loops: CDR1 KGHSH, CDR2 LQKENI. The germline V and J ends were trimmed by 0 bases and 8 bases, with 11 bases remaining between them. This CDR3 is CASSPPMGFDIQYF. Written as DNA, the CDR3 is TGTGCCAGCTCACCACCTATGGGGTTCGACATTCAGTACTTC. The whole variable domain, filled in from reference TRBV18 and TRBJ2-4, reads NAGVMQNPRHLVRRRGQEARLRCSPMKGHSHVYWYRQLPEEGLKFMVYLQKENIIDESGMPKERFSAEFPKEGPSILRIQQVVRGDSAAYFCASSPPMGFDIQYFGAGTRLSVL.

The chain combines TRBV25-1 with TRBJ2-7; TRBD1 agrees at 7 bases. The CDR3 loop spans 14 amino acids. Trimming took 0 bases from V and 5 from J; bases not matched to a gene: 4. Germline V CDR1 and CDR2: MGHDK, SYGVNS. The CDR3 sequence is CASSEYDRVDEQYF. The CDR3 bases are TGTGCCAGCAGTGAATACGACAGGGTGGACGAGCAGTACTTC.

The chain has TRBV5-6 and TRBJ2-7, with D maybe TRBD1 (7 bases). Germline loops: CDR1 SGHDT, CDR2 YYEEEE. Deletions cut 0 bases from V and 5 bases from J, with 15 bases between. The CDR3 is made up of 15 amino acids. This CDR3 reads CASSLVRDSAHEQYF. The CDR3 DNA follows: TGTGCCAGCAGCTTGGTGCGGGACAGTGCTCACGAGCAGTACTTC.

The rearrangement joins TRBV6-5 to TRBJ2-7, with D tentatively TRBD1 (6 bases). There are 16 residues in the CDR3. The germline CDR1 and CDR2 sequences are MNHEY and SVGAGI. V shed 0 bases and J shed 3 bases, with 15 bases lying between them. The CDR3 DNA reads TGTGCCAGCAGTTACTCCACAGGGCATGTAGGCTACGAGCAGTACTTC. Amino acid sequence: CASSYSTGHVGYEQYF.

This rearrangement joins TRBV7-9 to TRBJ1-1; the match to TRBD1 covers 12 bases. The CDR3 length is 19 residues. The junction had 17 bases not matched to a gene; V was cut back by 5 bases and J by 4 bases. The germline gives CDR1 SEHNR, CDR2 FQNEAQ (reference sequence). CDR3 in amino acids: CASSLGHAWDRGRGTEAFF. CDR3 in DNA: TGTGCCAGCAGCCTCGGCCACGCGTGGGACAGGGGGCGAGGCACTGAAGCTTTCTTT.

The genes are TRBV4-1 and TRBJ2-5, with 7 positions matching TRBD1. With 1 base clipped from V and 0 bases from J, the junction kept 5 bases outside the gene matches. From germline, CDR1 is MGHRA and CDR2 YSYEKL. The CDR3 has 16 residues. CDR3 in amino acids: CASSQVGGRYQETQYF. As DNA, the CDR3 is TGCGCCAGCAGCCAAGTAGGGGGCAGGTACCAAGAGACCCAGTACTTC.

This chain links TRBV24-1 with TRBJ2-1; the match to TRBD2 covers 7 bases. J was trimmed by 3 bases and V by 9 bases; bases with no gene match: 7. The germline gives CDR1 KGHDR, CDR2 SFDVKD. The CDR3 runs to 14 residues. DNA of the CDR3: TGTGCCACCTCATCGGGGACTAACTACAATGAGCAGTTCTTC. Its translation: CATSSGTNYNEQFF.